These T cell receptor beta chains were read from a single sample in a study of blood T cell repertoires in COVID-19. The data were produced by immunoSEQ multiplex PCR, yet TCRdb's version contains in-frame clones alone and is incomplete. The table shows more than 40,000 clones, with around nine tenths occurring only once. Source material: peripheral blood. All receptors derive from a man aged 55-75 years with active or convalescent COVID-19. The CDR3 runs from the conserved cysteine through the conserved F or W. The D gene is left open where the match is weak. Size is stated for part of the rows, as once, few or many counts, or as a class when the clone is expanded.

>TRBD2|.|TRBV3-1/TRBV3-2|TRBJ2-3
TGTGCCAGCAGCCTAGCGGGGTTACCTAGCACAGATACGCAGTATTTT
CASSLAGLPSTDTQYF
>.|.|TRBV5-8|TRBJ2-6
TGTGCCAGCAGCTCGGGAGTGTGGGACCCTTACTCTGGGGCCAACGTCCTGACTTTC
CASSSGVWDPYSGANVLTF
>TRBD1|.|TRBV18|TRBJ2-7
TGTGCCAGCTCACTAAACACCGGGACAGGGAGATACGAGCAGTACTTC
CASSLNTGTGRYEQYF
>TRBD1|.|TRBV7-2|TRBJ2-2
TGTGCCAGCAGATTAGGGACAGTGACCGGGGAGCTGTTTTTT
CASRLGTVTGELFF
>.|.|TRBV6-5|TRBJ2-3
TGTGCCAGCAGCCGCACTAGGGAAGATACGCAGTATTTT
CASSRTREDTQYF
>TRBD2|.|TRBV30|TRBJ2-2
TGTGCCTGGAGGCGAGCGGGGGGCCCCGGGTCCGGGGAGCTGTTTTTT
CAWRRAGGPGSGELFF
>.|.|TRBV3-1/TRBV3-2|TRBJ1-1
TGTGCCAGCACCCCTTACGGACAGTTGAACACTGAAGCTTTCTTT
CASTPYGQLNTEAFF
>.|.|TRBV4-3|TRBJ2-2
TGCGCCAGCAGCCAAGATCCATGGGCTGGGGAGCTGTTTTTT
CASSQDPWAGELFF
>TRBD1|.|TRBV6-5|TRBJ1-2
TGTGCCAGCAGTCGGACAGGCAAGGTCTATGGCTACACCTTC
CASSRTGKVYGYTF
>.|.|TRBV18|TRBJ1-5
TGTGCCAGCTCACCAGGGGGCGATCAGCCCCAGCATTTT
CASSPGGDQPQHF
>TRBD1|.|TRBV27|TRBJ1-2
TGTGCCAGCAGGCCGACAGGGAGCTATGGCTACACCTTC
CASRPTGSYGYTF
>TRBD2|once|TRBV3-1/TRBV3-2|TRBJ2-7
TGTGCCAGCACTGGCGGGGGGGCCTCGTATTGGACCTACGAGCAGTACTTC
CASTGGGASYWTYEQYF
>TRBD2|.|TRBV11-2|TRBJ2-5
TGTGCCAGCCGCGAGCGGGGGGGCATGGGTTGGGAGACCCAGTACTTC
CASRERGGMGWETQYF
>.|.|TRBV28|TRBJ1-3
TGTGCCCCCCAGGGCCTTACCTCTGGAAACACCATATATTTT
CAPQGLTSGNTIYF
>.|.|TRBV11-2|TRBJ1-6
TGTGCCAGCAGCTTAGATGACAGCACCTATAATTCACCCCTCCACTTT
CASSLDDSTYNSPLHF
>.|.|TRBV7-8|TRBJ1-1
TGTGCCAGCAGCTTAGTGTGGTCAGGGACTGAAGCTTTCTTT
CASSLVWSGTEAFF
>.|.|TRBV5-1|TRBJ2-5
TGCGCCAGCAGCTTTATACTCCAAGAGACCCAGTACTTC
CASSFILQETQYF
>TRBD2|.|TRBV10-3|TRBJ2-1
TGTGCCATCAGTGACGGGACTAGCGGGGGGGCCGGTAGGAATGAGCAGTTCTTC
CAISDGTSGGAGRNEQFF
>TRBD1|.|TRBV7-2|TRBJ1-6
TGTGCCAGCAGCTTAGCCTGGACAGGGGTTCTCGCTTCACCCCTCCACTTT
CASSLAWTGVLASPLHF
>TRBD2|.|TRBV5-6|TRBJ2-3
TGTGCCAGCCTCAATTGGGGGGGGGACACAGATACGCAGTATTTT
CASLNWGGDTDTQYF
>.|.|TRBV6-2/TRBV6-3|TRBJ1-5
TGTGCCAGCAGTTGGGGGGGGGAGAATCAGCCCCAGCATTTT
CASSWGGENQPQHF
>TRBD1|.|TRBV6-5|TRBJ1-4
TGTGCCAGCACTGCCCGGACAGGGGTGGGGGAAAAACTGTTTTTT
CASTARTGVGEKLFF
>.|.|TRBV5-1|TRBJ1-2
TGCGCCAGCAGTCAGGTTGACGGGGTCGTTAACTATGGCTACACCTTC
CASSQVDGVVNYGYTF
>.|.|TRBV7-6|TRBJ2-5
TGTGCCAGCAGCTTAGGGGGGCGGCGGGAGACCCAGTACTTC
CASSLGGRRETQYF
>TRBD1|.|TRBV6-6|TRBJ1-6
TGTGCCAGCAGTCGACAGGGGACAGCACAAGGCTCCTATAATTCACCCCTCCACTTT
CASSRQGTAQGSYNSPLHF
>.|.|TRBV28|TRBJ2-7
TGTGCCAGCAGTCCTCACAGTTCCTACGAGCAGTACTTC
CASSPHSSYEQYF
>.|.|TRBV5-4|TRBJ1-3
TGTGCCAGCAGCTTGAGGGGGACGTCCGAAAACACCATATATTTT
CASSLRGTSENTIYF
>.|.|TRBV6-4|TRBJ1-1
TGTGCCAGCAGTGAAAACAGAAACATGAACACTGAAGCTTTCTTT
CASSENRNMNTEAFF
>.|.|TRBV7-3|TRBJ1-5
TGTGCCAGCAGCTTAACCCCAGGATTTCATCAGCCCCAGCATTTT
CASSLTPGFHQPQHF
>TRBD1|.|TRBV5-1|TRBJ2-3
TGCGCCAGCAGCCCCTTCGACAGGGGGCCGGGGGCAGATACGCAGTATTTT
CASSPFDRGPGADTQYF
>TRBD2|.|TRBV5-6|TRBJ2-5
TGTGCCAGCAGCTTGACCGAGGGAGGGAGAGAGACCCAGTACTTC
CASSLTEGGRETQYF
>TRBD2|.|TRBV11-2|TRBJ2-1
TGTGCCAGTGGGCTGGCGGGGGGGAACAATGAGCAGTTCTTC
CASGLAGGNNEQFF
>TRBD1|.|TRBV11-2|TRBJ2-2
TGTGCCAGCAGCACACGACAGGGGGCAGACGGGGAGCTGTTTTTT
CASSTRQGADGELFF
>TRBD1|.|TRBV5-1|TRBJ1-2
TGCGCCAGCAGCTCGCGACAGGGGGTTCTCTATGGCTACACCTTC
CASSSRQGVLYGYTF
>TRBD1|once|TRBV7-3|TRBJ2-3
TGTGCCAGCAGCCCGACAGGGTTGGAAACAGATACGCAGTATTTT
CASSPTGLETDTQYF
>.|.|TRBV29-1|TRBJ2-7
TGCAGCGTCGGGACAGCCGGGACTAGGAATCTCTACGAGCAGTACTTC
CSVGTAGTRNLYEQYF
>TRBD1|.|TRBV3-1/TRBV3-2|TRBJ2-5
TGTGCCAGCAGCCCAGGGGGAACTAGGGAGACCCAGTACTTC
CASSPGGTRETQYF
>.|.|TRBV21-1|TRBJ1-5
TGTGCCAGCAGCAAATCGGCAGGGGGCTCCCCTAGCAATCAGCCCCAGCATTTT
CASSKSAGGSPSNQPQHF
>.|.|TRBV7-8|TRBJ1-2
TGTGCCAGCAGCTTAGCCCTATCGGGCTACACCTTC
CASSLALSGYTF
>TRBD1|.|TRBV6-6|TRBJ1-3
TGTGCCAGCAGGACAGGGGCCTCTGGAAACACCATATATTTT
CASRTGASGNTIYF
>.|.|TRBV10-2|TRBJ1-1
TGCGCCAGCACACAGGGTAACACTGAAGCTTTCTTT
CASTQGNTEAFF
>.|.|TRBV2|TRBJ1-5
TGTGCCAGCAGTGTTGAGCAGGTAGGCCAGCCCCAGCATTTT
CASSVEQVGQPQHF
>TRBD1|.|TRBV11-3|TRBJ2-3
TGTGCCAGCAGCTCCGTAGGGACAGATAAAGATACGCAGTATTTT
CASSSVGTDKDTQYF
>.|.|TRBV5-1|TRBJ2-1
TGCGCCAGCAGCTTGGACCAGCGATACAATGAGCAGTTCTTC
CASSLDQRYNEQFF
>.|few|TRBV5-1|TRBJ1-6
TGCGCCAGCAGCTTGGGGAGGGTCGTCGGCTCACCCCTCCACTTT
CASSLGRVVGSPLHF
>.|.|TRBV6-1|TRBJ2-2
TGTGCCAGCAGTGAACAGGGTACCGGGGAGCTGTTTTTT
CASSEQGTGELFF
>.|.|TRBV5-5|TRBJ1-2
TGTGCCAGCAGCTCGGGACACCGAACCGATGGCTACACCTTC
CASSSGHRTDGYTF
>.|.|TRBV2|TRBJ1-2
TGTGCCAGCAGTGTAGCGGGGCAGAGCGGCTACACCTTC
CASSVAGQSGYTF
>.|.|TRBV5-1|TRBJ1-4
TGCGCCAGCAGCTTCTTGGGGGCGGGTGAAAAACTGTTTTTT
CASSFLGAGEKLFF
>.|.|TRBV5-1|TRBJ1-1
TGCGCCAGCAGCTTGGCGCCCAGCACTGAAGCTTTCTTT
CASSLAPSTEAFF
>.|.|TRBV3-1/TRBV3-2|TRBJ1-1
TGTGCCAGCAGCCAAGGGACAATCCCTGAAGCTTTCTTT
CASSQGTIPEAFF
>.|.|TRBV7-2|TRBJ1-2
TGTGCCAGTCAGCTTTTAGGGGTAGGAAAAGGCTACACCTTC
CASQLLGVGKGYTF
>.|.|TRBV9|TRBJ2-3
TGTGCCAGCAGCCCCCTGTTGAGCACAGATACGCAGTATTTT
CASSPLLSTDTQYF
>.|.|TRBV12-5|TRBJ2-3
TGTGCTAGTGGTTTGACCCGGGACGGGGGTGTCACAGATACGCAGTATTTT
CASGLTRDGGVTDTQYF
>TRBD1|.|TRBV19|TRBJ1-4
TGTGCCAGTAGCCCCTCGCCCGGGACAGGGGTTGAAAAACTGTTTTTT
CASSPSPGTGVEKLFF